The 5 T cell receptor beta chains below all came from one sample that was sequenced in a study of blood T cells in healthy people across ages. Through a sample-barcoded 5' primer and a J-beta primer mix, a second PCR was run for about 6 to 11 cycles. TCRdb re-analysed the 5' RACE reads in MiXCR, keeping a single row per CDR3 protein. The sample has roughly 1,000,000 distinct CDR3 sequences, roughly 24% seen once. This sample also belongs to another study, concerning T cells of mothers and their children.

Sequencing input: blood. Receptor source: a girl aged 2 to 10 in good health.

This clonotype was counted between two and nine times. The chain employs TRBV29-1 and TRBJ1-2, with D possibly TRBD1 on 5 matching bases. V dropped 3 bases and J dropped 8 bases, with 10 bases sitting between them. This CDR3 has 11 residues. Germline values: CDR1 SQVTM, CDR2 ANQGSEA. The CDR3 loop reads CSVDEGPGYTF. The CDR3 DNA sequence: TGCAGCGTTGATGAGGGGCCCGGCTACACCTTC.

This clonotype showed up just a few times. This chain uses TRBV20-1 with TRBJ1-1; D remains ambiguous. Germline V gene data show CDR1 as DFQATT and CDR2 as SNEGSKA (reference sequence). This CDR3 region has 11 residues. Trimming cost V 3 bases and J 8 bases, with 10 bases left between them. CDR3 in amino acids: CSASLATEAFF. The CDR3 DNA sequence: TGCAGTGCTAGTCTGGCGACGGAAGCTTTCTTT.

CDR3 region: CASLGVGQGETQYF. In DNA form, the CDR3 reads TGTGCCAGCCTCGGGGTGGGACAGGGAGAGACCCAGTACTTC. V and J are TRBV7-9 and TRBJ2-5; 9 bases match TRBD1. This CDR3 spans 14 amino acids. V trimming: 8 bases; J trimming: 4 bases; junction bases outside the gene matches: 8. Germline CDR1 reads SEHNR; CDR2 reads FQNEAQ (reference sequence).

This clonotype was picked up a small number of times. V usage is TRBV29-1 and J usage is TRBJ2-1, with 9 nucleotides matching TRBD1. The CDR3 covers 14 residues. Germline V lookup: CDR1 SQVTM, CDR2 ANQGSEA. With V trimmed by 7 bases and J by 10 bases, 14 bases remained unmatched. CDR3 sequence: CSARPQGAGGEQFF. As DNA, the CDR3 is TGCAGCGCACGCCCACAGGGGGCAGGGGGGGAGCAGTTCTTC.

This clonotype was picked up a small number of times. CDR3 region: CASSLDGTGAVWNTEAFF. CDR3 nucleotides: TGTGCCAGCAGCTTAGACGGGACAGGGGCTGTGTGGAACACTGAAGCTTTCTTT. This rearrangement joins TRBV7-2 to TRBJ1-1; 10 bases map to TRBD1. Per the germline V gene, CDR1 is SGHTA and CDR2 is FQGNSA. The CDR3 length is 18 residues. V lost 1 base and J lost 1; bases outside the gene matches: 9. The full variable domain, with the rest looked up from reference TRBV7-2 and TRBJ1-1, is GAGVSQSPSNKVTEKGKDVELRCDPISGHTALYWYRQSLGQGLEFLIYFQGNSAPDKSGLPSDRFSAERTGGSVSTLTIQRTQQEDSAVYLCASSLDGTGAVWNTEAFFGQGTRLTVV.